Sequencing of this T cell receptor (beta chain) was carried out in a study of blood T cell repertoires in COVID-19. V lost 0 bases and J lost 5; bases outside the gene matches: 5. Germline CDR1 is SEHNR and CDR2 is FQNEAQ (reference sequence). The length of the CDR3 is 16 residues. Authors' analysis steps: Scientists estimated how many nucleated cells there were by amplifying reference gene primers. The assay was immunoSEQ multiplex PCR, and TCRdb's table has in-frame clones only and misses some. V and J calls and clone size come straight from that table; D and trimming were deduced from the DNA. The top ten hold approximately 4.5% of the sample, which has just over 300,000 clones, around 91% seen once. The participants were between 18 and 89 years old and came from 24 US areas. Cohorts were based on clinical histories the participants reported.

Sample: PBMCs or T cells enriched from blood (not recorded which). This chain connects TRBV7-9 to TRBJ1-5; the match to TRBD1 covers 9 bases. This TCR came from a woman between 18 and 29 years old with acute COVID-19. The CDR3 sequence is CASSLAGDRVHQPQHF. CDR3 nucleotide sequence: TGTGCCAGCAGCTTAGCGGGGGACAGGGTACATCAGCCCCAGCATTTT.